These 25 T cell receptor beta chains share one sample of origin, sequenced in a study of T cells in Graves' hyperthyroidism and ophthalmopathy. There were TCR beta CDR3 regions amplified from RNA transcripts. In the first-round RT-PCR of the TCR CDR3, the HTBI primer set was used. In TCRdb, the multiplex PCR reads were re-called with MiXCR into one record per CDR3 protein. The data hold some 300,000 distinct CDR3 sequences, with 16% observed a single time. Sequenced: blood. Receptors originate from a man aged 25 to 40 with Graves' hyperthyroidism.

The chain recombines TRBV27 with TRBJ2-7; D is possibly TRBD1 or TRBD2 (5 bases each). Germline CDR1 and CDR2: MNHEY and SMNVEV (reference sequence). V lost 6 bases to trimming and J lost 2 bases, with 11 bases between them. This CDR3 spans 13 amino acids. CDR3 in amino acids: CASRGVGPYEQYF. In nucleotides, the CDR3 is TGTGCCAGCAGGGGGGTCGGACCCTACGAGCAGTACTTC.

The chain has TRBV20-1 and TRBJ2-7; no clear D gene. CDR1 and CDR2 (germline): DFQATT, SNEGSKA (reference sequence). Trimming took off 3 bases at V and 4 bases at J, with 19 bases between the two ends. This CDR3 spans 15 amino acids. CDR3 sequence reads: CSARSGRSRGYEQYF. The CDR3 DNA is TGCAGTGCTAGGTCGGGCAGAAGCCGTGGGTACGAGCAGTACTTC.

The chain recombines TRBV10-3 with TRBJ2-1; D possibly corresponds to TRBD2 (5 bases). CDR1 is ENHRY and CDR2 is SYGVKD in the germline V gene. The germline V and J ends were trimmed by 0 bases and 2 bases, with 11 bases remaining between them. CDR3 length equals 16 residues. The CDR3 bases are TGTGCCATCAGTGAGTCGAACCCCGGGGCCTACAATGAGCAGTTCTTC. Its protein product is CAISESNPGAYNEQFF.

This clonotype showed up many times. The genes are TRBV7-9 and TRBJ2-1; no reliable D call. Trimming removed 4 bases from V and 6 bases from J, with 19 bases in between. Germline V gene lookup returns CDR1 SEHNR and CDR2 FQNEAQ (reference sequence). This CDR3 is 16 amino acids long. The CDR3 reads CASSSPRWESGNEQFF. The CDR3 DNA sequence: TGTGCCAGCAGCTCACCGAGATGGGAAAGTGGCAATGAGCAGTTCTTC. Full variable domain (rest looked up from reference TRBV7-9 and TRBJ2-1): DTGVSQNPRHKITKRGQNVTFRCDPISEHNRLYWYRQTLGQGPEFLTYFQNEAQLEKSRLLSDRFSAERPKGSFSTLEIQRTEQGDSAMYLCASSSPRWESGNEQFFGPGTRLTVL.

The V call is TRBV7-9, the J call TRBJ1-2; 7 positions match TRBD1. The CDR3 spans 15 residues. J was trimmed by 5 bases and V by 5 bases; bases with no gene match: 11. Germline values: CDR1 SEHNR, CDR2 FQNEAQ (reference sequence). The CDR3 reads CASSPGTELEYGYTF. Written as DNA, the CDR3 is TGTGCCAGCAGCCCCGGGACAGAGCTAGAGTATGGCTACACCTTC. Full variable domain (outside the CDR3, taken from reference TRBV7-9 and TRBJ1-2): DTGVSQNPRHKITKRGQNVTFRCDPISEHNRLYWYRQTLGQGPEFLTYFQNEAQLEKSRLLSDRFSAERPKGSFSTLEIQRTEQGDSAMYLCASSPGTELEYGYTFGSGTRLTVV.

The V and J genes are TRBV6-5 and TRBJ2-1; tentative D call: TRBD1 (5 bases). Germline CDR1 is MNHEY and CDR2 is SVGAGI. The CDR3 has 17 amino acids. Trimming stripped 0 bases from V and 7 bases from J, with 19 bases between. The CDR3 DNA reads TGTGCCAGCAGTTACTCGAGCTTAGGACAAATGACGAATGAGCAGTTCTTC. Protein product: CASSYSSLGQMTNEQFF.

As for this clonotype: This could be a read error, since a much larger clone is one nucleotide away. This CDR3 reads CASGPAGVPYGYTF. CDR3 nucleotide sequence: TGTGCCAGCGGCCCCGCGGGGGTTCCTTATGGCTACACCTTC. This chain links TRBV28 with TRBJ1-2; possible D gene TRBD1, 5 bases. CDR3 length equals 14 residues. V lost 8 bases to trimming and J lost 5 bases, with 18 bases between them. Germline V gene lookup returns CDR1 MDHEN and CDR2 SYDVKM.

In this sample, this clonotype turned up many times. The chain couples TRBV28 to TRBJ1-2; TRBD1 is a possible D gene (5 bases). The CDR3 is 15 amino acids. The V and J ends lost 10 bases and 6 bases respectively, with 24 bases between them. Germline values: CDR1 MDHEN, CDR2 SYDVKM. CDR3 protein: CATSTGWRQYDGYTF. The CDR3 DNA is TGTGCCACCAGCACAGGTTGGCGACAGTATGATGGCTACACCTTC.

This clonotype appeared many times. As DNA, the CDR3 is TGTGCCAGCAGCCCCTCGGCGTCCTTACACCACGAGCAGTACTTC. Its translation: CASSPSASLHHEQYF. The gene calls are TRBV7-3 and TRBJ2-7; no clear D. From germline, CDR1 is SGHTA and CDR2 FQGTGA. Trimming took 5 bases from V and 5 from J, leaving 19 bases between them. The CDR3 runs 15 residues.

This clonotype was counted at least ten times. The chain joins TRBV20-1 to TRBJ2-1; TRBD2 matches 9 bases. Trimming at V came to 4 bases and at J to 8 bases, leaving 15 bases not matched to a gene. Per germline, CDR1 DFQATT and CDR2 SNEGSKA (reference sequence). CDR3 length: 16 amino acids. The CDR3 sequence: CSATGTSLPGWDEQFF. DNA for the CDR3: TGCAGTGCTACCGGGACTAGCCTCCCCGGGTGGGATGAGCAGTTCTTC.

This clonotype was counted at least ten times. The rearrangement links TRBV6-5 to TRBJ2-1; 15 bases fit TRBD2. The CDR3 consists of 19 residues. The junction had 12 bases not matched to a gene; V was cut back by 2 bases and J by 7 bases. CDR1 and CDR2 (germline): MNHEY, SVGAGI. CDR3 bases: TGTGCCAGCAGTTACCGGGGACTAGCGGGAGGCCCGGGAGGGAATGAGCAGTTCTTC. It encodes CASSYRGLAGGPGGNEQFF.

This clonotype was counted at least ten times. CDR3 coding DNA: TGCAGTGCTCCTGAGGGACAGGGGACGGGGAATGAGCAGTTCTTC. It encodes CSAPEGQGTGNEQFF. This chain connects TRBV20-1 to TRBJ2-1, with 10 bases lining up with TRBD1. The germline V gene encodes CDR1 DFQATT and CDR2 SNEGSKA (reference sequence). The CDR3 length is 15 residues. With V trimmed by 5 bases and J by 7 bases, 11 bases remained unmatched.

This chain connects TRBV25-1 to TRBJ2-5; 7 bases are shared with TRBD2. With 4 bases clipped from V and 1 base from J, the junction kept 3 bases outside the gene matches. Germline V gene data show CDR1 as MGHDK and CDR2 as SYGVNS. This CDR3 region has 14 residues. CDR3 loop: CASSAAGLQETQYF. DNA of the CDR3: TGTGCCAGCAGTGCAGCGGGGCTCCAAGAGACCCAGTACTTC.

This clonotype was found many times. This chain links TRBV6-1 with TRBJ1-5, with a tentative D call TRBD1 (5 bases). Trimming cost V 6 bases and J 7 bases, with 13 bases left between them. The germline gives CDR1 MNHNS, CDR2 SASEGT. The CDR3 is 13 residues long. The DNA for the CDR3 is TGTGCCAGCAGGTCGAGGGGAAACCAGCCCCAGCATTTT. Its protein product is CASRSRGNQPQHF.

The chain couples TRBV29-1 to TRBJ2-1; D could derive from TRBD1 or TRBD2 (5 bases each). The CDR3 runs to 16 residues. Germline lookup yields CDR1 SQVTM and CDR2 ANQGSEA. V shed 7 bases and J shed 6 bases, with 25 bases lying between them. The CDR3 sequence: CSAEEHGTRLINEQFF. The CDR3 DNA is TGCAGCGCCGAGGAGCACGGGACGCGATTGATCAATGAGCAGTTCTTC.

In this sample, this clonotype turned up many times. This chain connects TRBV20-1 to TRBJ2-5; TRBD1 is a possible D gene (5 bases). CDR3 size: 12 residues. CDR1 DFQATT and CDR2 SNEGSKA come from the germline V gene (reference sequence). Trimming cost V 6 bases and J 2 bases, with 10 bases left between them. CDR3 amino acids: CSAGRPQETQYF. The DNA for the CDR3 is TGCAGTGCGGGGCGGCCACAAGAGACCCAGTACTTC.

The table lists this clonotype with a few counts. The J gene is TRBJ1-2, the V gene TRBV20-1; maybe TRBD1 (5 bases). Germline CDR1 is DFQATT and CDR2 is SNEGSKA (reference sequence). V was pared by 1 base and J by 2 bases, with 14 bases between. The CDR3 runs 15 residues. CDR3 loop: CSARVGGSGNYGYTF. In DNA, the CDR3 is TGCAGTGCTAGAGTTGGGGGGTCGGGGAACTATGGCTACACCTTC.

This clonotype was seen many times. The rearrangement links TRBV5-5 to TRBJ1-6; no reliable D call. Germline V gene sequence: CDR1 SGHKS, CDR2 YYEKEE (reference sequence). The germline V and J ends were trimmed by 0 bases and 9 bases, with 7 bases remaining between them. This CDR3 has 13 amino acids. CDR3 residues: CASSLVPSSPLHF. The CDR3 DNA reads as TGTGCCAGCAGCTTGGTGCCCAGTTCACCCCTCCACTTT.

This clonotype was counted ten times or more. The V gene is TRBV5-1, the J gene TRBJ2-7, with 7 bases identical to TRBD2. V shed 6 bases, J shed 5 bases, and the junction held 14 bases outside the gene matches. The germline gives CDR1 SGHRS, CDR2 YFSETQ. This CDR3 comprises 15 residues. This CDR3 is CASKGRAGWVDEQYF. In DNA form, the CDR3 reads TGCGCCAGCAAGGGCAGAGCGGGATGGGTCGACGAGCAGTACTTC.

This clonotype has a count of ten or more. The genes are TRBV3-1 and TRBJ2-3; D remains ambiguous. Germline V lookup: CDR1 LGHDT, CDR2 YNNKEL (reference sequence). V shed 0 bases and J shed 6 bases, with 10 bases lying between them. This CDR3 spans 14 amino acids. CDR3 DNA: TGTGCCAGCAGCCAAGATCTGAGTGTGGATACGCAGTATTTT. Translation gives CASSQDLSVDTQYF.

This clonotype was recorded at least ten times. The J gene is TRBJ2-2, the V gene TRBV18; possibly TRBD1 for D (6 bases). Trimming took 3 bases from V and 5 from J, leaving 13 bases between them. This CDR3 spans 15 amino acids. Germline V gives CDR1 KGHSH, CDR2 LQKENI. CDR3 nucleotide sequence: TGTGCCAGCTCACCGGGTACAGGGCCGACCGGGGAGCTGTTTTTT. Encoded protein: CASSPGTGPTGELFF.

There are many counts of this clonotype. The rearrangement joins TRBV7-2 to TRBJ2-5; the D is unclear. Germline V lookup: CDR1 SGHTA, CDR2 FQGNSA. With 2 bases removed from V and 5 bases from J, the gap between germline ends came to 15 bases. The CDR3 loop spans 15 amino acids. The CDR3 DNA reads as TGTGCCAGCAGCTTAATCGGAATTGGTTTGGAGACCCAGTACTTC. It encodes CASSLIGIGLETQYF.

The chain joins TRBV10-2 to TRBJ2-3; D call uncertain. CDR3 length: 13 amino acids. Deletions cut 0 bases from V and 5 bases from J, with 6 bases between. Germline V gives CDR1 WSHSY, CDR2 SAAADI. CDR3 in amino acids: CASSESAGDTQYF. As DNA, the CDR3 is TGCGCCAGCAGTGAGTCCGCCGGAGATACGCAGTATTTT.

The chain is built from TRBV12-3 or TRBV12-4 and TRBJ2-2, with D possibly called TRBD1 or TRBD2 (5 bases each). The V and J ends lost 3 bases and 0 bases respectively, with 8 bases between them. The CDR3 has 15 amino acids. The CDR3: CASSLGDSNTGELFF. In nucleotides, the CDR3 is TGTGCCAGCAGTTTGGGGGATTCGAACACCGGGGAGCTGTTTTTT.

The table lists this clonotype with many counts. The chain has TRBV7-3 and TRBJ2-2; TRBD2 agrees at 11 bases. This CDR3 is 16 amino acids long. J was trimmed by 4 bases and V by 5 bases; bases with no gene match: 6. Germline V lookup: CDR1 SGHTA, CDR2 FQGTGA. The CDR3 nucleotides are TGTGCCAGCAGCCTCACTAGCGGGAGCGGCACCGGGGAGCTGTTTTTT. Its translation: CASSLTSGSGTGELFF. Supplemented by reference TRBV7-3 and TRBJ2-2, the full variable domain reads GAGVSQTPSNKVTEKGKYVELRCDPISGHTALYWYRQSLGQGPEFLIYFQGTGAADDSGLPNDRFFAVRPEGSVSTLKIQRTERGDSAVYLCASSLTSGSGTGELFFGEGSRLTVL.